This T cell receptor beta chain was obtained from a study of technical replicates of blood from a few donors. Method: immunoSEQ multiplex PCR; TCRdb's copy keeps in-frame clones and lacks some. The data contain approximately 89,000 clones, around 94% of them singletons. Between the trimmed V and J ends, which lost 4 bases and 3 bases, there was a span of 13 bases. Germline assignment: CDR1 MGHDK and CDR2 SYGVNS. This CDR3 spans 15 amino acids. In this sample, this clone turned up once. This TCR came from a human donor in good health. The sequencing sample was made of T cells isolated from PBMCs. V and J are TRBV25-1 and TRBJ2-1; possibly TRBD1 for D (6 bases). CDR3 nucleotide sequence: TGTGCCAGCAGTGCCTTCTCGGGACACTACAATGAGCAGTTCTTC. Encoded protein: CASSAFSGHYNEQFF.